The present T cell receptor beta chain was sequenced within a study of PD-1 blockade in classical Hodgkin lymphoma. The overall study: Patients in the cohort were put on intravenous nivolumab, 3 mg/kg every 2 weeks.

For this clone: Its antigen is unidentified.

Here immunoSEQ multiplex PCR was the method, and the copy in TCRdb shows in-frame clones only, minus some. The sample gives 20,000 to 25,000 clones, roughly 80% of which show up once; about a fifth is in the top ten. CDR3 size: 15 residues. V shed 10 bases and J shed 2 bases, with 20 bases lying between them. CDR1 is LNHDA and CDR2 is SQIVND in the germline V gene (reference sequence). Noted time point: cycle 4 day 1 (C4D1), after more than five weeks of nivolumab. All the patients suffered relapse after autologous stem cell transplantation, and brentuximab vedotin exposure differed. The study's findings and limits: There was a significant rise in CD4+ TCR diversity by C4D1, with no such rise for CD8+.

The source was peripheral blood mononuclear cells (PBMCs), collected before the fourth cycle of nivolumab. The J gene is TRBJ1-2, the V gene TRBV19; tentative D call: TRBD1 (6 bases). This clonotype was sampled from a human donor with classical Hodgkin lymphoma. CDR3 DNA: TGTGCCATTCGGGGGCCACCCGGACGGAACTATGGCTACACCTTC. Encoded protein: CAIRGPPGRNYGYTF. The entire variable domain, with the rest obtained from reference TRBV19 and TRBJ1-2, is as follows: DGGITQSPKYLFRKEGQNVTLSCEQNLNHDAMYWYRQDPGQGLRLIYYSQIVNDFQKGDIAEGYSVSREKKESFPLTVTSAQKNPTAFYLCAIRGPPGRNYGYTFGSGTRLTVV.